A selection of T cell receptor beta chains follows, all from one sample in a study of blood T cell repertoires in COVID-19. Measured with immunoSEQ multiplex PCR; TCRdb has only the in-frame clones, and not every one. The repertoire includes tens of thousands of clones, over 90% of them detected once, and approximately 3% sits in the top ten. The source material was peripheral blood. Source of these receptors: a human donor in a cohort sampled during active COVID-19. CDR3s include the opening cysteine and the closing phenylalanine or tryptophan. D genes are given only for firm matches.

TRBJ1-2,TRBV6-6,.,CASSYSLDRGYYGYTF
TRBJ1-2,TRBV27,TRBD1,CASRTGGVHYGYTF
TRBJ1-1,TRBV14,.,CASSHGGATEAFF
TRBJ2-3,TRBV3-1/TRBV3-2,.,CASSLGGTGRDTQYF
TRBJ2-1,TRBV6-4,.,CASSDSDRGEQFF
TRBJ1-2,TRBV4-3,TRBD1,CASSPGQGQSYGYTF
TRBJ1-6,TRBV4-3,TRBD1,CASSPDRVSSPLHF
TRBJ1-2,TRBV25-1,.,CASSEWPGGNGYTF
TRBJ2-3,TRBV5-1,.,CASSLAYSTDTQYF
TRBJ1-6,TRBV5-5,.,CASSLEGGFGNSPLHF
TRBJ1-1,TRBV27,.,CASSLVGGIQTRAFF
TRBJ2-1,TRBV29-1,TRBD2,CSAPGLALNEQFF
TRBJ2-1,TRBV25-1,TRBD2,CASSEGASGSLYNEQFF
TRBJ1-3,TRBV18,.,CASSPTLRGKGRGNTIYF
TRBJ1-5,TRBV20-1,.,CSASRRAEADQPQHF
TRBJ2-6,TRBV4-3,.,CASSQERRGTAWANVLTF
TRBJ1-2,TRBV4-1,.,CASSPGRHGNENYGYTF
TRBJ1-3,TRBV28,.,CASGQGLGTIYF
TRBJ2-5,TRBV7-2,.,CASSVGLGGETQYF
TRBJ1-1,TRBV29-1,.,CSVEEQGTEAFF
TRBJ2-3,TRBV6-1,TRBD2,CASSANPGGARADTQYF
TRBJ2-3,TRBV10-2,TRBD2,CASSDSSGGDTQYF
TRBJ1-1,TRBV5-6,.,CASSYNMNTEAFF
TRBJ1-1,TRBV30,.,CAWTRMTEAFF
TRBJ2-1,TRBV27,.,CASRTGGNEQFF
TRBJ1-2,TRBV30,TRBD1,CAWSPDRTFYGYTF
TRBJ2-6,TRBV12-1,.,CASSFANIITSGRASRSGANVLTF
TRBJ2-3,TRBV21-1,.,CASSHWGGSWDTQYF
TRBJ2-5,TRBV6-5,.,CASGRDTGGTQYF
TRBJ2-2,TRBV6-5,TRBD1,CASGDRGNTGELFF
TRBJ1-1,TRBV18,.,CASSQGSDTEAFF